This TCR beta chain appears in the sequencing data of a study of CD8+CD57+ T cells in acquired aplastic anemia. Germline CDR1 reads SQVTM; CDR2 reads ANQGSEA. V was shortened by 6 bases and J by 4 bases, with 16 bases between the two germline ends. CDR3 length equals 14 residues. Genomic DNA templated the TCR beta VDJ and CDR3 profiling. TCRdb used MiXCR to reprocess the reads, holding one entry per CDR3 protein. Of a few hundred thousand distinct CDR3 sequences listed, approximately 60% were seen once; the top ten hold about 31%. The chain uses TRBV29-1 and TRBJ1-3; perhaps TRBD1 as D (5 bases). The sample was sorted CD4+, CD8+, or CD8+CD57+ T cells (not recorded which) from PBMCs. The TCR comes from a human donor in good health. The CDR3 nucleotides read TGCAGCGTCTCGGTTTGGCAGGGAGGAAACACCATATATTTT. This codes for CSVSVWQGGNTIYF.